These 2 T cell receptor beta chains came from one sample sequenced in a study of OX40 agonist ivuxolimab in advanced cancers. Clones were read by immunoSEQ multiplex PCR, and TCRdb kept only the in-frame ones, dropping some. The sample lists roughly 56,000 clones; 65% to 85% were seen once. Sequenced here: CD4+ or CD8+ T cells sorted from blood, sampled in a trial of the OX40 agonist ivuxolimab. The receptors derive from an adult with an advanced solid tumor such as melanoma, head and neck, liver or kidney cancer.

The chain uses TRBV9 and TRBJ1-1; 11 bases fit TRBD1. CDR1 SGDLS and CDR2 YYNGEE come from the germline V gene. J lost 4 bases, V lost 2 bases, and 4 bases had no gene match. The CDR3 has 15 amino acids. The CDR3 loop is CASSVGGTGGTEAFF. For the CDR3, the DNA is TGTGCCAGCAGCGTCGGCGGGACAGGGGGCACTGAAGCTTTCTTT.

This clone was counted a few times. CDR3 nucleotide sequence: TGTGCCAGCAGGCCGGGACTAGCGGGAAGCACAGATACGCAGTATTTT. Translated: CASRPGLAGSTDTQYF. J is TRBJ2-3 and V is TRBV2; 13 positions agree with TRBD2. V was pared by 6 bases and J by 0 bases, with 3 bases of the junction left unmatched. Looked up from germline, CDR1 is SNHLY and CDR2 is FYNNEI. CDR3 length: 16 amino acids.